Here is one T cell receptor beta chain with its context. Its target is not known. This sample was included in a study of T-cell reconstitution after alpha-beta-depleted transplantation in children. Germline V gene data show CDR1 as DFQATT and CDR2 as SNEGSKA (reference sequence). The CDR3 is made up of 15 amino acids. Trimming took 0 bases from V and 6 from J, leaving 16 bases between them. For TCRbeta, the library was prepared with unique molecular identifiers. TCRdb recomputed calls from the PCR reads with MiXCR, one row per CDR3 protein. The table has 550,000 to 600,000 distinct CDR3 sequences, about 21% seen once. General study results and limits: Some patients' high day-60 TCRbeta diversity was attributed to recipient cells surviving conditioning. A year post-transplant, T-cell counts and diversity derived mostly from newly produced T cells.

The clonotype originates from a boy younger than two who had a stem cell transplant for acute myeloid leukemia, so the T cells may come from the graft donor. The material sequenced was PBMCs, mostly from graft donor cells, taken 360 days after TCRalphabeta/CD19-depleted stem cell transplant. The V call is TRBV20-1, the J call TRBJ2-3; D is undetermined. The CDR3 coding sequence is TGCAGTGCTAGAGATGTAGTGGGGTATCCGGATACGCAGTATTTT. It specifies CSARDVVGYPDTQYF.